This T cell receptor (beta chain) appears in the sequencing data of a study of blood T cell repertoires in COVID-19. In the study overall: Samples taken during acute and convalescent COVID-19 were collected in the United States, Italy and Spain.

Per the original methods: Quantification of nucleated cells was approximated via reference gene primer amplification. Measured with immunoSEQ multiplex PCR; TCRdb has only the in-frame clones, and not every one. That table furnishes V, J and clone size, whereas the DNA furnished D and trimming. The profile shows 210,000 or so clones, around nine tenths of them singletons. Germline CDR1 and CDR2: WNHNN and SYGVQD (reference sequence). After removal of 5 bases from V and 2 bases from J, the junction contained 4 bases not matched to a gene. CDR3 size: 14 residues. The sample comprised peripheral blood. V usage is TRBV10-1 and J usage is TRBJ1-1; 8 nucleotides agree with TRBD1. This receptor was taken from a woman between 40 and 55 years old with acute or convalescent COVID-19. DNA for the CDR3: TGCGCCAGCAGTTTCGGACAGGGAAACACTGAAGCTTTCTTT. It is translated as CASSFGQGNTEAFF.